This T cell receptor (beta chain) was identified in a study of blood T cells in healthy people across ages. Study-wide results and limits: Relative to aged donors, long-lived donors carried more naive CD4+ cells and displayed higher diversity.

A second roughly 6 to 11 cycle PCR used barcoded and J-beta primers. TCRdb re-called the 5' RACE reads through MiXCR, storing one row per CDR3 protein. Of about a million distinct CDR3 sequences detected, just over 50% appear once; the ten largest clones hold around a fifth. The CDR3 loop spans 15 amino acids. V shed 0 bases, J shed 2 bases, and the junction held 3 bases outside the gene matches. Germline V gives CDR1 LNHNV, CDR2 YYDKDF (reference sequence). A note on this clonotype: Its antigen is not known.

The sequence came from a woman aged 55-70 years in good health. The chain employs TRBV15 and TRBJ2-7, with 8 bases that match TRBD1. Input material: blood. CDR3 sequence reads: CATSRDRTGTYEQYF. The CDR3 DNA sequence: TGTGCCACCAGCAGAGACCGGACAGGGACCTACGAGCAGTACTTC.